This is a list of T cell receptor beta chains from one sample in a study of lymphopenia after photon versus proton radiotherapy. Assay: immunoSEQ multiplex PCR; the TCRdb copy retains only in-frame clones and omits some. The data contain 25,000 to 35,000 clones, approximately 95% of them singletons. Sequenced material: peripheral blood, taken from a patient treated with photon-based radiotherapy. All receptors come from a woman between 50 and 59 years old with cholangiocarcinoma. Each CDR3 is given with its conserved first and last residue. The D gene is left open where the match is weak. Clone size is shown for a subset of rows, as once, few, many or a class of expanded clone.

cdr3_nt cdr3_aa clone_size v_call d_call j_call cdr3_length
TGCGCCAGCAGCAAGGACTCCTACGAGCAGTACTTC CASSKDSYEQYF - TRBV10-1 - TRBJ2-7 12
TGTGCCAGCAGCTTGATCGGGCCGCGCCGTAACTATGGCTACACCTTC CASSLIGPRRNYGYTF - TRBV5-4 - TRBJ1-2 16
TGTGCCAGCAGCTTTAGGCAGGGGATCGAAGAGACCCAGTACTTC CASSFRQGIEETQYF - TRBV5-8 - TRBJ2-5 15
TGTGCCAGCAGTCTAAGGACAGGGAAGTCGGGCAATGAGCAGTTCTTC CASSLRTGKSGNEQFF - TRBV28 TRBD1 TRBJ2-1 16
TGTGCCAGTAGTATGGAACAAGCCTATGGCTACACCTTC CASSMEQAYGYTF - TRBV19 - TRBJ1-2 13
TGTGCCAGCAGTTTAAGGCGACAAGAAGCTTTCTTT CASSLRRQEAFF - TRBV28 - TRBJ1-1 12
TGTGCCAGCAGTCAAAATAGCAATCAGCCCCAGCATTTT CASSQNSNQPQHF - TRBV6-5 - TRBJ1-5 13
TGTGCCAGCAGCTTTAGACAGGGGGCTAGGTATGGCTACACCTTC CASSFRQGARYGYTF - TRBV7-9 TRBD1 TRBJ1-2 15
TGTGCCAGCGGCTCCGGCAACACCATATATTTT CASGSGNTIYF once TRBV9 - TRBJ1-3 11
TGTGCCAGCTCACTCCGGGCCTACAACACCGGGGAGCTGTTTTTT CASSLRAYNTGELFF - TRBV18 - TRBJ2-2 15
TGCGCCAGCAGCTTGGAGGTGCGGACTGAAGCTTTCTTT CASSLEVRTEAFF - TRBV5-1 - TRBJ1-1 13
TGTGCCAGCTCACTTAGGTCCGGGAGAGGGGGCTACACAGATACGCAGTATTTT CASSLRSGRGGYTDTQYF - TRBV18 - TRBJ2-3 18
TGTGCCAGCAGCTTAGGAAGAAAAGATACGCAGTATTTT CASSLGRKDTQYF - TRBV13 - TRBJ2-3 13
TGTGCCAGCAGTTACGAGGCCAAGCAATACGAGCAGTACTTC CASSYEAKQYEQYF - TRBV6-6 - TRBJ2-7 14
TGCAGCGTTGTTTCGGGGGCTGAAGCTTTCTTT CSVVSGAEAFF - TRBV29-1 - TRBJ1-1 11
TGTGCCAGCAGCAGGGTGGCAGGAGAAAACACTGAAGCTTTCTTT CASSRVAGENTEAFF - TRBV7-9 - TRBJ1-1 15
TGTGCCAGTAGTACCTCAGGGGCCTATAATTCACCCCTCCACTTT CASSTSGAYNSPLHF once TRBV19 - TRBJ1-6 15
TGTGCCAGCAGCGTCCGGGGGGACAGGGACACCGGGGAGCTGTTTTTT CASSVRGDRDTGELFF once TRBV9 TRBD1 TRBJ2-2 16
TGCGCCAGCAGCTTGTCTAGGGACGCAGGAGATACGCAGTATTTT CASSLSRDAGDTQYF - TRBV5-1 - TRBJ2-3 15
TGTGCCAGCAGCCCCCCCGGACGGAGGTCAGAGACCCAGTACTTC CASSPPGRRSETQYF - TRBV14 - TRBJ2-5 15
TGTGCCAGCAGTGACGGCGGAACAGATAATGAAAAACTGTTTTTT CASSDGGTDNEKLFF - TRBV6-1 - TRBJ1-4 15
TGTGCCTGGAGTCAGAACGGGGGGCAAGCTTTCTTT CAWSQNGGQAFF - TRBV30 - TRBJ1-1 12
TGTGCCAGCCGGGGGGACACTGAAGCTTTCTTT CASRGDTEAFF - TRBV6-6 - TRBJ1-1 11
TGTGCCAGCTCACCACTCGTAACAGACTCTGGAAACACCATATATTTT CASSPLVTDSGNTIYF - TRBV18 - TRBJ1-3 16
TGTGCCAGCAGCTACGGACAGGGAGGCTACGAGCAGTACTTC CASSYGQGGYEQYF - TRBV7-2 TRBD1 TRBJ2-7 14